Sequencing of this T cell receptor (beta chain) was carried out in a study of neurological immune-mediated disorders. The time point was: longitudinal time-point 3. PBMCs numbering 2 million and stored at -80 C yielded the unsorted libraries. TCRdb passed the 5' RACE reads through MiXCR, listing each CDR3 protein once. Among approximately 85,000 distinct CDR3 sequences listed, 4.3% were seen once. The V and J ends lost 6 bases and 4 bases respectively, with 19 bases between them. CDR3 length: 15 amino acids. Points from the study as a whole: Across subjects, no CDR3 amino acid sequence appeared in expanded clones of more than one subject, a finding that suggested private repertoires in all groups. With the multiple sclerosis repertoire cluster, none of the clinical or MRI features showed an association.

This clonotype was seen many times. What it binds is not known. The receptor was derived from a woman aged 55-69 years with multiple sclerosis. The chain joins TRBV12-3 or TRBV12-4 to TRBJ2-7; possible D gene TRBD1, 6 bases. The sample taken for sequencing was PBMCs. CDR3 sequence reads: CASSLPSDRTYEQYF. The CDR3, as DNA: TGTGCCAGCAGCCTACCGTCGGACAGAACATACGAGCAGTACTTC.